The 28 T cell receptor beta chains presented below share a single source sample, sequenced in a study of identifying expanded T cells in peripheral blood. Libraries were prepared by immunoSEQ multiplex PCR; TCRdb keeps only in-frame clonotypes and omits some of them. The repertoire holds 90,000 or so clones, with approximately 86% as singletons. Sequences were obtained from blood. All receptors derive from a person aged 18 to 75 in good health.

This chain uses TRBV5-1 with TRBJ1-4; possibly TRBD1 for D (5 bases). The CDR3 is 15 residues long. V was pared by 0 bases and J by 5 bases, with 11 bases between. The germline V gene encodes CDR1 SGHRS and CDR2 YFSETQ. CDR3 protein: CASSLDPGLNEKLFF. Here the CDR3 DNA reads TGCGCCAGCAGCTTGGATCCAGGGCTGAATGAAAAACTGTTTTTT.

This chain connects TRBV7-9 to TRBJ1-2; no firm D call. V shed 5 bases and J shed 4 bases, with 11 bases lying between them. CDR1 and CDR2 (germline): SEHNR, FQNEAQ (reference sequence). The CDR3 consists of 13 residues. The DNA of the CDR3 is TGTGCCAGCAGCCTTTCTGCCATCTATGGCTACACCTTC. Its translation is CASSLSAIYGYTF.

This clone occurred a few times. The chain recombines TRBV18 with TRBJ1-2; 7 nucleotides line up with TRBD1. The CDR3 is made up of 16 amino acids. Germline V gives CDR1 KGHSH, CDR2 LQKENI. V gave up 1 base and J gave up 1 base; unmatched junction bases: 6. The chain's CDR3 is CASSPLQGTDNYGYTF. The CDR3 DNA follows: TGTGCCAGCTCACCACTACAGGGGACTGATAACTATGGCTACACCTTC.

The V call is TRBV30, the J call TRBJ1-5; 7 bases match TRBD1. V shed 0 bases, J shed 3 bases, and the junction held 14 bases outside the gene matches. This CDR3 spans 18 amino acids. The germline V gene has CDR1 GTSNPN and CDR2 SVGIG (reference sequence). The CDR3 sequence: CAWSVPDLRDRYNQPQHF. The CDR3 nucleotides read TGTGCCTGGAGTGTCCCCGATCTCCGGGACAGATACAATCAGCCCCAGCATTTT.

The chain recombines TRBV4-3 with TRBJ2-1; 11 nucleotides align to TRBD2. Per germline, CDR1 LGHNA and CDR2 YSLEER. The CDR3 totals 18 residues. V was pared by 2 bases and J by 8 bases, with 14 bases of the junction left unmatched. The CDR3 DNA reads TGCGCCAGCAGCCAAAGGGGACCCCGAGCTAGCGGGGGGTATGAGCAGTTCTTC. Residues: CASSQRGPRASGGYEQFF.

This clone was observed a handful of times. The CDR3 reads CSVEENQDEQYF. For the CDR3, the DNA is TGCAGCGTTGAAGAAAATCAGGACGAGCAGTACTTC. This chain uses TRBV29-1 with TRBJ2-7; D gene unclear. CDR3 size: 12 residues. CDR1 SQVTM and CDR2 ANQGSEA come from the germline V gene. Trimming pared 0 bases from V and 5 bases from J, leaving 8 bases between.

This chain links TRBV6-6 with TRBJ2-1; D unresolved. V was pared by 5 bases and J by 7 bases, with 12 bases between. CDR3 length: 13 amino acids. CDR1 is MNHNY and CDR2 is SVGAGI in the germline V gene (reference sequence). Here the CDR3 reads CASSDLERNEQFF. In DNA form, the CDR3 reads TGTGCCAGCAGTGACCTAGAACGGAATGAGCAGTTCTTC.

This clone was detected once. This chain links TRBV5-4 with TRBJ2-5; D might be TRBD2 (5 bases). Germline loops: CDR1 SGHNT, CDR2 YYREEE (reference sequence). The CDR3 length is 12 residues. V was pared by 3 bases and J by 4 bases, with 7 bases between. The CDR3 here is CASSSRGETQYF. CDR3 bases: TGTGCCAGCAGCTCCCGGGGAGAGACCCAGTACTTC.

This rearrangement joins TRBV6-5 to TRBJ2-7, with 8 nucleotides matching TRBD1. CDR1 and CDR2 from the germline V gene are MNHEY and SVGAGI. V trimming: 6 bases; J trimming: 2 bases; junction bases outside the gene matches: 6. The CDR3 is made up of 14 amino acids. For the CDR3, the DNA is TGTGCCAGCAGGGCTCAGACAGGGGCCTACGAGCAGTACTTC. It specifies CASRAQTGAYEQYF.

V usage is TRBV10-3 and J usage is TRBJ1-6; tentative D call: TRBD1 (5 bases). Germline loops: CDR1 ENHRY, CDR2 SYGVKD. The CDR3 length is 13 residues. V gave up 4 bases and J gave up 6 bases, with 7 bases separating them. In DNA, the CDR3 is TGTGCCATCAGTGTAGGGGTTAATTCACCCCTCCACTTT. It translates to CAISVGVNSPLHF.

The chain combines TRBV6-5 with TRBJ2-7; D is unresolved. The V and J ends lost 8 bases and 3 bases respectively, with 8 bases between them. There are 11 residues in the CDR3. Looked up from germline, CDR1 is MNHEY and CDR2 is SVGAGI. In DNA form, the CDR3 reads TGTGCCAGCTTCCTAGACTACGAGCAGTACTTC. It translates to CASFLDYEQYF.

The rearrangement uses TRBV9 and TRBJ2-5; D possibly matches TRBD1 or TRBD2 (5 bases each). Trimming took 4 bases from V and 0 from J, leaving 10 bases between them. This CDR3 region has 14 residues. Per the germline V gene, CDR1 is SGDLS and CDR2 is YYNGEE. CDR3 sequence reads: CASSPLGDQETQYF. The DNA for the CDR3 is TGTGCCAGCAGCCCCCTGGGGGACCAAGAGACCCAGTACTTC.

The CDR3 DNA sequence: TGCGCCAGCAGCCCTACCCCGTTACAGGGACGTAGAGAGAACACTGAAGCTTTCTTT. Translation gives CASSPTPLQGRRENTEAFF. The V gene is TRBV4-1, the J gene TRBJ1-1; D perhaps matches TRBD1 (6 bases). V was clipped by 4 bases and J by 1 base, with 25 bases between them. CDR1 and CDR2 (germline): MGHRA, YSYEKL. This CDR3 has 19 amino acids.

The chain joins TRBV11-3 to TRBJ2-3; D gene uncertain. V was pared by 8 bases and J by 2 bases, with 17 bases between. The CDR3 covers 15 residues. The germline V gene has CDR1 SGHNT and CDR2 YENEEA. The CDR3 bases are TGTGCCAGCCTCGACACAGAGCGTTCCACAGATACGCAGTATTTT. Its protein product is CASLDTERSTDTQYF.

DNA of the CDR3: TGTGCCAGCAGTCCCTGGACCCAGACTTACAATCAGCCCCAGCATTTT. Translated, it gives CASSPWTQTYNQPQHF. The chain joins TRBV2 to TRBJ1-5; D remains ambiguous. Germline V gene lookup returns CDR1 SNHLY and CDR2 FYNNEI. This CDR3 region has 16 residues. Trimming left V 5 bases short and J 3 bases short, with 17 bases between.

The rearrangement links TRBV6-5 to TRBJ2-5; perhaps TRBD1 as D (6 bases). The CDR3 runs 13 residues. The V end was cut by 5 bases, the J end by 3 bases, with 10 bases between. Germline assignment: CDR1 MNHEY and CDR2 SVGAGI. CDR3 in amino acids: CASSDYREETQYF. The CDR3 DNA reads TGTGCCAGCAGTGATTACAGGGAAGAGACCCAGTACTTC.

This chain uses TRBV13 with TRBJ2-2; D possibly matches TRBD1 or TRBD2 (5 bases each). Trimming removed 5 bases at V and 0 bases at J, with 13 bases between. Germline V gene lookup returns CDR1 PRHDT and CDR2 FYEKMQ (reference sequence). CDR3 length: 16 residues. The CDR3 sequence: CASSPTGTANTGELFF. CDR3 in DNA: TGTGCCAGCAGCCCTACCGGGACGGCGAACACCGGGGAGCTGTTTTTT.

This chain links TRBV10-1 with TRBJ1-1; maybe TRBD1 (6 bases). The CDR3 has 15 amino acids. Trimming took off 3 bases at V and 5 bases at J, with 16 bases between the two ends. Germline loops: CDR1 WNHNN, CDR2 SYGVQD (reference sequence). The chain's CDR3 is CASSDSFRGGTEAFF. The DNA of the CDR3 is TGCGCCAGCAGTGACAGCTTCAGGGGCGGAACTGAAGCTTTCTTT.

This chain links TRBV11-2 with TRBJ2-1, with D maybe TRBD2 (5 bases). The CDR3 covers 15 residues. The germline gives CDR1 SGHAT, CDR2 FQNNGV. V dropped 5 bases and J dropped 2 bases, with 13 bases sitting between them. CDR3 nucleotides: TGTGCCAGCAGCCACTCGAGGGTGGCCTACAATGAGCAGTTCTTC. It translates to CASSHSRVAYNEQFF.

The chain combines TRBV27 with TRBJ2-1; the D gene is possibly TRBD1 (6 bases). The V end was cut by 5 bases, the J end by 6 bases, with 14 bases between. This CDR3 is built from 14 residues. The germline CDR1 and CDR2 sequences are MNHEY and SMNVEV (reference sequence). The CDR3 sequence is CASSIQGLGNEQFF. The CDR3 DNA is TGTGCCAGCAGTATTCAGGGGTTGGGCAATGAGCAGTTCTTC.

The chain joins TRBV2 to TRBJ1-1; D is ambiguous. The V end lost 3 bases, the J end lost 1 base, and 9 bases lay between the germline ends. From germline, CDR1 is SNHLY and CDR2 FYNNEI. There are 14 residues in the CDR3. For the CDR3, the DNA is TGTGCCAGCAGTGAGGAGGGTTCGAACACTGAAGCTTTCTTT. This translates into CASSEEGSNTEAFF.

The genes are TRBV18 and TRBJ1-3; D remains unclear. The CDR3 spans 19 residues. Germline V lookup: CDR1 KGHSH, CDR2 LQKENI. V lost 0 bases and J 5 bases, leaving 23 bases between the germline ends. The CDR3 loop is CASSPPNLLISRGRNTIYF. CDR3 bases: TGTGCCAGCTCACCACCCAATCTCCTGATATCACGCGGCCGAAACACCATATATTTT.

The chain links TRBV7-9 to TRBJ2-7; D gene ambiguous. Looked up from germline, CDR1 is SEHNR and CDR2 is FQNEAQ (reference sequence). The CDR3 is 15 residues long. Trimming left V 4 bases short and J 7 bases short, with 20 bases between. Here the CDR3 reads CASSSKSIVGWEQYF. Here the CDR3 DNA reads TGTGCCAGCAGCTCCAAGTCAATTGTCGGATGGGAGCAGTACTTC.

This sequence joins TRBV30 and TRBJ1-5, with D perhaps TRBD1 (6 bases). Germline V gene data show CDR1 as GTSNPN and CDR2 as SVGIG (reference sequence). V lost 0 bases to trimming and J lost 3 bases, with 15 bases between them. The length of the CDR3 is 16 residues. CDR3 bases: TGTGCCTGGAGTGTTCTGACAGGCGCCCCCAATCAGCCCCAGCATTTT. It encodes CAWSVLTGAPNQPQHF.

This clone was detected a few times. The chain joins TRBV7-2 to TRBJ1-6, with D unresolved. The germline V and J ends were trimmed by 2 bases and 8 bases, with 10 bases remaining between them. The CDR3 covers 14 residues. In germline, CDR1 is SGHTA, CDR2 FQGNSA. CDR3 protein: CASSLPGGDSPLHF. Written as DNA, the CDR3 is TGTGCCAGCAGCTTACCGGGTGGGGATTCACCCCTCCACTTT.

DNA of the CDR3: TGCGCCAGCAGCCAGTACGGGGTGAACACTGAAGCTTTCTTT. Its translation is CASSQYGVNTEAFF. V is TRBV4-3 and J is TRBJ1-1; D is unclear. Germline V gene data show CDR1 as LGHNA and CDR2 as YSLEER. The CDR3 sequence is 14 residues long. The V end was cut by 3 bases, the J end by 0 bases, with 8 bases between.

The V gene is TRBV10-3, the J gene TRBJ2-7, with D uncertain. The CDR3 covers 12 residues. Germline assignment: CDR1 ENHRY and CDR2 SYGVKD. Deletions cut 3 bases from V and 8 bases from J, with 11 bases between. CDR3 residues: CAISDKGPQQYF. In DNA, the CDR3 is TGTGCCATCAGTGACAAGGGCCCGCAGCAGTACTTC.

Comments on this clone: Other DNA variants within this sample encode the same CDR3. The chain employs TRBV9 and TRBJ2-7; TRBD2 is a possible D gene (6 bases). V was trimmed by 2 bases and J by 0 bases, leaving 12 bases between them. CDR1 and CDR2 (germline): SGDLS, YYNGEE. CDR3 length equals 15 residues. CDR3 loop: CASSVGDGSSYEQYF. Here the CDR3 DNA reads TGTGCCAGCAGCGTCGGGGACGGGAGCTCCTACGAGCAGTACTTC.